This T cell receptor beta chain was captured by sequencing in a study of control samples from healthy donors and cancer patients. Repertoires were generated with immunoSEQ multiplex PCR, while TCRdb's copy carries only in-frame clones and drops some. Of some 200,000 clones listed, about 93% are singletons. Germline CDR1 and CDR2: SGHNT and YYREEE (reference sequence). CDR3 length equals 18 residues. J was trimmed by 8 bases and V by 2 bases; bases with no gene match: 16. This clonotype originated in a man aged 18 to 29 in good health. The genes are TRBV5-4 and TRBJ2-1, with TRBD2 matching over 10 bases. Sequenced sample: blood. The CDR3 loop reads CASSFPSGGSGESDEQFF. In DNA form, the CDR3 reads TGTGCCAGCAGCTTTCCTAGCGGGGGCTCGGGGGAGTCCGATGAGCAGTTCTTC.